These 32 T cell receptor beta chains were all obtained from the same sample, sequenced in a study of T cells expressing NK-cell markers. TCRdb re-called the 5' RACE reads and catalogs CDR3 proteins one per entry, DNA excluded. In total, the table holds roughly 390,000 distinct CDR3 sequences. The sequenced material came from blood T cells: a sorted CD56 or NKG2C T cell subset, CD4+ or CD8+ T cells, or bulk PBMC T cells (not recorded which). The receptors were gathered from a woman between 50 and 59 years old in good health.

The chain is built from TRBV24-1 and TRBJ1-5. CDR1 KGHDR and CDR2 SFDVKD come from the germline V gene. The CDR3 extends over 12 amino acids. This CDR3 reads CATNDGNQPQHF.

The CDR3 sequence is CASSERGIRELFF. The genes are TRBV2 and TRBJ2-2; TCRdb's assignment of TRBD1 cannot be checked, as there is no DNA. Germline CDR1 SNHLY, CDR2 FYNNEI. This CDR3 spans 13 amino acids.

This sequence joins TRBV10-3 and TRBJ2-1; TCRdb picks TRBD2, but there is no DNA to check that call. The CDR3 contains 15 residues. Germline CDR1 and CDR2: ENHRY and SYGVKD. CDR3 loop: CAISAVGSGHNEQFF.

The chain links TRBV14 to TRBJ1-1; TCRdb designates TRBD1, a call that cannot be tested without DNA. Germline V gives CDR1 SGHDN, CDR2 FVKESK. CDR3 length: 16 amino acids. The CDR3 sequence: CASSQRTGGRNTEAFF.

The rearrangement uses TRBV7-8 and TRBJ1-1; TCRdb lists TRBD1, though no DNA is available to test this call. Germline CDR1 SGHVS, CDR2 FQNEAQ. This CDR3 spans 13 amino acids. This CDR3 is CASSLLRGDEAFF.

The V gene is TRBV15, the J gene TRBJ2-1; TCRdb reports TRBD2, a call that lacks DNA to check it against. The germline gives CDR1 LNHNV, CDR2 YYDKDF (reference sequence). This CDR3 comprises 17 residues. CDR3 sequence: CATSRDRLAGGRNEQFF.

The chain couples TRBV5-1 to TRBJ2-3; the D call of TRBD2 rests on TCRdb alone, since no DNA is present to check it. The CDR3 loop spans 17 amino acids. Looked up from germline, CDR1 is SGHRS and CDR2 is YFSETQ. The CDR3 region is CASSSGLAGAITDTQYF.

This chain joins TRBV5-1 and TRBJ1-1; TCRdb proposes TRBD1, but this gene call is untestable without DNA. Germline CDR1 is SGHRS and CDR2 is YFSETQ. CDR3 size: 15 residues. The CDR3 here is CASSLVVRGNTEAFF.

This chain uses TRBV12-3 or TRBV12-4 with TRBJ2-2; the TCRdb call, TRBD2, lacks DNA for checking. There are 16 residues in the CDR3. This CDR3 is CASRPHVAGGTGELFF.

This chain connects TRBV5-1 to TRBJ1-2. Germline values: CDR1 SGHRS, CDR2 YFSETQ. The CDR3 length is 16 residues. The CDR3 is CASRPGVARSNYGYTF. Variable domain in full (rest from reference TRBV5-1 and TRBJ1-2): KAGVTQTPRYLIKTRGQQVTLSCSPISGHRSVSWYQQTPGQGLQFLFEYFSETQRNKGNFPGRFSGRQFSNSRSEMNVSTLELGDSALYLCASRPGVARSNYGYTFGSGTRLTVV.

The chain couples TRBV28 to TRBJ2-7; there is no DNA to check the TCRdb D call of TRBD2. Germline lookup yields CDR1 MDHEN and CDR2 SYDVKM. This CDR3 is built from 14 residues. The CDR3 sequence: CASSLWRESYEQYF. The variable domain in full, completed from reference TRBV28 and TRBJ2-7, reads DVKVTQSSRYLVKRTGEKVFLECVQDMDHENMFWYRQDPGLGLRLIYFSYDVKMKEKGDIPEGYSVSREKKERFSLILESASTNQTSMYLCASSLWRESYEQYFGPGTRLTVT.

V and J are TRBV5-1 and TRBJ2-1; TCRdb's assignment of TRBD1 cannot be checked, as there is no DNA. The CDR3 has 15 residues. Germline values: CDR1 SGHRS, CDR2 YFSETQ. The CDR3 loop is CASSLAPQGGNEQFF.

The rearrangement uses TRBV12-3 or TRBV12-4 and TRBJ1-3; TCRdb lists TRBD1, though no DNA is available to test this call. The CDR3 has 14 residues. CDR3 in amino acids: CASSIQGARDTIYF.

V is TRBV12-3 or TRBV12-4 and J is TRBJ2-5; lacking DNA, the TRBD1 call made by TCRdb goes unchecked. This CDR3 contains 13 residues. The CDR3 is CASSPVRDPLRVF.

The chain uses TRBV5-5 and TRBJ1-5; without DNA, the TCRdb call of TRBD1 cannot be checked. CDR3 length: 15 residues. The germline V gene has CDR1 SGHKS and CDR2 YYEKEE (reference sequence). CDR3: CASSLEGQGAQPQHF.

This sequence joins TRBV10-3 and TRBJ2-1; the TCRdb call, TRBD2, lacks DNA for checking. Per germline, CDR1 ENHRY and CDR2 SYGVKD. The CDR3 extends over 18 amino acids. CDR3 sequence reads: CAISESVGTSGSRDEQFF.

This chain links TRBV12-3 or TRBV12-4 with TRBJ1-2; TCRdb's D call of TRBD1 is untestable without DNA. The CDR3 is made up of 14 amino acids. CDR3 in amino acids: CASSLGGAEYGYTF.

This sequence joins TRBV3-1 and TRBJ2-2; TCRdb reports TRBD2, a call that lacks DNA to check it against. The CDR3 is 16 amino acids. Germline values: CDR1 LGHDT, CDR2 YNNKEL (reference sequence). CDR3 protein: CASSQEAVRAGGELFF. The entire variable domain, with the rest obtained from reference TRBV3-1 and TRBJ2-2, is as follows: DTAVSQTPKYLVTQMGNDKSIKCEQNLGHDTMYWYKQDSKKFLKIMFSYNNKELIINETVPNRFSPKSPDKAHLNLHINSLELGDSAVYFCASSQEAVRAGGELFFGEGSRLTVL.

The chain is built from TRBV7-8 and TRBJ1-5; TCRdb selects TRBD1, and the lack of DNA leaves this call unchecked. Germline values: CDR1 SGHVS, CDR2 FQNEAQ. There are 14 residues in the CDR3. CDR3 loop: CASSLLSQNGPQHF.

V usage is TRBV6-1 and J usage is TRBJ1-5. The CDR3 has 13 residues. In germline, CDR1 is MNHNS, CDR2 SASEGT. The CDR3 sequence: CASSGHKDQPQHF.

The chain has TRBV5-1 and TRBJ1-3. CDR1 is SGHRS and CDR2 is YFSETQ in the germline V gene. There are 15 residues in the CDR3. The CDR3 protein is CASSDIGFSGNTIYF.

The rearrangement links TRBV20-1 to TRBJ2-1; TCRdb lists TRBD2, though no DNA is available to test this call. Germline V CDR1 and CDR2: DFQATT, SNEGSKA (reference sequence). This CDR3 is 19 amino acids long. The CDR3 is CSARDAGTSGRSLYNEQFF.

The chain combines TRBV4-1 with TRBJ2-5; absent DNA, TCRdb's TRBD2 call cannot be checked. CDR3 length equals 17 residues. CDR1 is MGHRA and CDR2 is YSYEKL in the germline V gene. The CDR3 protein is CASSQRSFRDFQETQYF.

The J gene is TRBJ1-2, the V gene TRBV25-1; TCRdb selects TRBD1, and the lack of DNA leaves this call unchecked. CDR1 and CDR2 from the germline V gene are MGHDK and SYGVNS. The CDR3 is 11 amino acids. CDR3 sequence reads: CATLTGGGYTF.

V gene TRBV10-3 combines with J gene TRBJ1-2; without DNA, the TCRdb call of TRBD1 cannot be checked. Germline assignment: CDR1 ENHRY and CDR2 SYGVKD. This CDR3 has 14 amino acids. CDR3 protein: CAISAGGAGYGYTF.

The chain employs TRBV5-6 and TRBJ2-1; TCRdb picks TRBD1, but there is no DNA to check that call. CDR1 and CDR2 from the germline V gene are SGHDT and YYEEEE. The CDR3 runs 17 residues. The CDR3 protein is CASSLAWPGGPYNEQFF.

The V gene is TRBV5-6, the J gene TRBJ2-5; TCRdb reports TRBD2, a call that lacks DNA to check it against. Looked up from germline, CDR1 is SGHDT and CDR2 is YYEEEE. The CDR3 runs to 15 residues. CDR3 amino acids: CASSLAGRPSETQYF. Complete variable domain (other parts from reference TRBV5-6 and TRBJ2-5): DAGVTQSPTHLIKTRGQQVTLRCSPKSGHDTVSWYQQALGQGPQFIFQYYEEEERQRGNFPDRFSGHQFPNYSSELNVNALLLGDSALYLCASSLAGRPSETQYFGPGTRLLVL.

The chain carries TRBV12-5 and TRBJ2-2; TCRdb's assignment of TRBD1 cannot be checked, as there is no DNA. The germline gives CDR1 LGHNT, CDR2 FRNRAP. CDR3 length: 15 amino acids. The CDR3 loop is CASGFREGITGELFF.

V usage is TRBV20-1 and J usage is TRBJ2-1. Germline V gene lookup returns CDR1 DFQATT and CDR2 SNEGSKA (reference sequence). The CDR3 contains 13 residues. CDR3 region: CSARDARNNEQFF.

The chain recombines TRBV20-1 with TRBJ2-1; TCRdb reports TRBD1, a call that lacks DNA to check it against. The CDR3 contains 14 residues. The germline V gene encodes CDR1 DFQATT and CDR2 SNEGSKA (reference sequence). The CDR3 is CSVTGAPGFNEQFF.

This chain uses TRBV20-1 with TRBJ2-1; there is no DNA to check the TCRdb D call of TRBD2. CDR1 is DFQATT, CDR2 SNEGSKA, per germline (reference sequence). The CDR3 sequence is 16 residues long. The CDR3 here is CSARDDLGERRNEQFF.

The gene calls are TRBV6-5 and TRBJ1-5; the TCRdb D gene call, TRBD1, has no DNA to confirm it. Germline CDR1 and CDR2: MNHEY and SVGAGI. The CDR3 is 13 residues long. CDR3 in amino acids: CASSTGGYQPQHF.